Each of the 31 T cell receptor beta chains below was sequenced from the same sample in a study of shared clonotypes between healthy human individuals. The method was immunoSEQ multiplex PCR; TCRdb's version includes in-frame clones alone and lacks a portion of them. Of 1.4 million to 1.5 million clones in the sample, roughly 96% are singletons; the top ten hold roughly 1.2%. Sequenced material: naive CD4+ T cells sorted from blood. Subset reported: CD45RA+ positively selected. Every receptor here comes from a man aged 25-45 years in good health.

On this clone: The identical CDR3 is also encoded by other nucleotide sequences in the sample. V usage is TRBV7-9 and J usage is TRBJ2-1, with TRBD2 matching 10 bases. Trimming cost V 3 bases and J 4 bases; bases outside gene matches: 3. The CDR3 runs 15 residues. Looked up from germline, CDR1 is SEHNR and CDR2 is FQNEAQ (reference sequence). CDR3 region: CASSLLAGAYNEQFF. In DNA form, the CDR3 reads TGTGCCAGCAGCTTGCTAGCGGGGGCTTACAATGAGCAGTTCTTC.

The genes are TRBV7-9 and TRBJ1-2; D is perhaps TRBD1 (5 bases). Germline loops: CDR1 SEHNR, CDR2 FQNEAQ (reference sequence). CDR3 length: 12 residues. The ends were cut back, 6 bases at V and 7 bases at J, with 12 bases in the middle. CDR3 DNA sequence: TGTGCCAGCAGTCAGGGTACGGCTGGCTACACCTTC. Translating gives CASSQGTAGYTF.

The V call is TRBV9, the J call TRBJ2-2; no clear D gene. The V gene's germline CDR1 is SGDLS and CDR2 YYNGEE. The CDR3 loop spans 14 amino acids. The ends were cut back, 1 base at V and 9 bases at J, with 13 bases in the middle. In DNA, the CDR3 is TGTGCCAGCAGCGTATTCCCCTGGATGAGGGAGCTGTTTTTT. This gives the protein CASSVFPWMRELFF.

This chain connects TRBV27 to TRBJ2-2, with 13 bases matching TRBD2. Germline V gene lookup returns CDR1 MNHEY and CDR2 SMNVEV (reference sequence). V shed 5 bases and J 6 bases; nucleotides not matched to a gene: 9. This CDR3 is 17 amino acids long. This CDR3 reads CASSPYGLAGVPGELFF. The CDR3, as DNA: TGTGCCAGCAGTCCCTATGGACTAGCGGGAGTTCCCGGGGAGCTGTTTTTT.

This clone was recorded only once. The CDR3 region is CASSKPRQGSKNIQYF. The CDR3, as DNA: TGTGCCAGCAGCAAACCCCGACAGGGCTCCAAAAACATTCAGTACTTC. The V call is TRBV21-1, the J call TRBJ2-4; the tabulated D call, TRBD1, remains unverified against the DNA. TRBV21-1 is described as a pseudogene. CDR3 size: 16 residues.

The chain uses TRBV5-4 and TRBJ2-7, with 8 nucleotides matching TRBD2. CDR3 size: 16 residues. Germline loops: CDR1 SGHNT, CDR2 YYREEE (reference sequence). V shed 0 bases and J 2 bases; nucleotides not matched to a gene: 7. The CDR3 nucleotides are TGTGCCAGCAGCTTGGCCTCCGGGACTAGGCCCTACGAGCAGTACTTC. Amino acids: CASSLASGTRPYEQYF.

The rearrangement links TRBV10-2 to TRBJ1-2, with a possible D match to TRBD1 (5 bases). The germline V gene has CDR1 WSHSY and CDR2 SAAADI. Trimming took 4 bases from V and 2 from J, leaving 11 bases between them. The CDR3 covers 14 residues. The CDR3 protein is CASSGPGSNYGYTF. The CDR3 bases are TGCGCCAGCAGTGGCCCAGGGTCCAACTATGGCTACACCTTC.

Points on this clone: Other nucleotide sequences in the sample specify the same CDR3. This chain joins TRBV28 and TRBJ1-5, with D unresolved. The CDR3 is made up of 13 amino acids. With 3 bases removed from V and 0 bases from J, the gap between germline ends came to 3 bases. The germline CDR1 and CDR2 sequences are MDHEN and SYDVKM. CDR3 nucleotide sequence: TGTGCCAGCAGTTTGTTTAGCAATCAGCCCCAGCATTTT. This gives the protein CASSLFSNQPQHF.

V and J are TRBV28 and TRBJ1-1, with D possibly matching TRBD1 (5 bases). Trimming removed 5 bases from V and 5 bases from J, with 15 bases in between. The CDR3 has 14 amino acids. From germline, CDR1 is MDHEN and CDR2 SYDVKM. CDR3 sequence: CASSTHMRGTEAFF. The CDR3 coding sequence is TGTGCCAGCAGTACCCACATGAGGGGTACTGAAGCTTTCTTT.

The CDR3 is CASSYTRVNTEAFF. The DNA for the CDR3 is TGTGCCAGCAGTTATACTAGGGTGAACACTGAAGCTTTCTTT. The rearrangement links TRBV7-9 to TRBJ1-1; D gene unclear. CDR1 and CDR2 from the germline V gene are SEHNR and FQNEAQ (reference sequence). Between the trimmed V and J ends, which lost 6 bases and 0 bases, there was a span of 11 bases. This CDR3 region has 14 residues.

The CDR3 DNA reads as TGTGCCAGCACTCTGCCCCCCCCGGGACTAGCGGGAGAGGAAAACGGGGAGCTGTTTTTT. Translating it yields CASTLPPPGLAGEENGELFF. The V gene is TRBV6-9, the J gene TRBJ2-2; TRBD2 agrees at 14 bases. Germline V lookup: CDR1 MNHGY, CDR2 SVAAGI. J was trimmed by 7 bases and V by 7 bases; bases with no gene match: 20. The CDR3 is 20 amino acids.

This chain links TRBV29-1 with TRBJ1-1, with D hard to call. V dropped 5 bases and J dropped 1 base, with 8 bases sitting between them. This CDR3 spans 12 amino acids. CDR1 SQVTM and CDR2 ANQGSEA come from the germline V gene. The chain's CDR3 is CSVSRANTEAFF. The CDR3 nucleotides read TGCAGCGTTAGTCGAGCGAACACTGAAGCTTTCTTT.

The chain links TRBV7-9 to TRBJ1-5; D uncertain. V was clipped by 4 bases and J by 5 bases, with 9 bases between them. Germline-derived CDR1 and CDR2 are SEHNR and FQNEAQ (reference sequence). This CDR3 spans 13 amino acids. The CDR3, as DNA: TGTGCCAGCAGCTCCTTTTTCGATCAGCCCCAGCATTTT. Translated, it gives CASSSFFDQPQHF.

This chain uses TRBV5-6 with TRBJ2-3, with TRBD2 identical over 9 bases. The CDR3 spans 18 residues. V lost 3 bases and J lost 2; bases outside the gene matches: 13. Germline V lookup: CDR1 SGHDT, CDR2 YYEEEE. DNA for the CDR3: TGTGCCAGCAGCTCCCCACGGCGGGAGGGTCCCTACACAGATACGCAGTATTTT. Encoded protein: CASSSPRREGPYTDTQYF.

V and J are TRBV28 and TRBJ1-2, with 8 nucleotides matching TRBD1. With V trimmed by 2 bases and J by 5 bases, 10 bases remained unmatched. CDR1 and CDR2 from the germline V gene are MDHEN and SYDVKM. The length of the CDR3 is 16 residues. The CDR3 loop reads CASSLVSPGGGYGYTF. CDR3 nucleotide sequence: TGTGCCAGCAGTTTAGTATCCCCAGGGGGCGGGTATGGCTACACCTTC.

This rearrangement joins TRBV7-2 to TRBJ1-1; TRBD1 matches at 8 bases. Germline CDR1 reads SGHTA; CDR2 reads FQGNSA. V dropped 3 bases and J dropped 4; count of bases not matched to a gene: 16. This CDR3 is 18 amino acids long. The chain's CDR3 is CASSFYRSGQGRGTEAFF. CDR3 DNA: TGTGCCAGCAGCTTTTATCGTTCTGGACAGGGTAGGGGCACTGAAGCTTTCTTT.

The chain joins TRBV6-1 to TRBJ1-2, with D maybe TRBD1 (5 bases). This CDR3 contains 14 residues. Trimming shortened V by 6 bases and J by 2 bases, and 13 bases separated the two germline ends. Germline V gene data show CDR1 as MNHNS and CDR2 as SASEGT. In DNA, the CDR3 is TGTGCCAGCAGAGACAGACAGCCCAACTATGGCTACACCTTC. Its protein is CASRDRQPNYGYTF.

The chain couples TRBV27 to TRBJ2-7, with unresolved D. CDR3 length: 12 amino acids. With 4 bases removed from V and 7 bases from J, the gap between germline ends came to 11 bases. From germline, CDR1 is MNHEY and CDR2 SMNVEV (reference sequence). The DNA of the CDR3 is TGTGCCAGCAGTTCGCTACTGGGGGAGCAGTACTTC. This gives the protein CASSSLLGEQYF.

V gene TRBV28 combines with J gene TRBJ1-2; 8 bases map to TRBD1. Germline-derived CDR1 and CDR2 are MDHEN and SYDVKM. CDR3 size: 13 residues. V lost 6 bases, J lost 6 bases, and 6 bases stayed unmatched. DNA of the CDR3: TGTGCCAGCAGCCTGGACAGGGAGGATGGCTACACCTTC. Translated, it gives CASSLDREDGYTF.

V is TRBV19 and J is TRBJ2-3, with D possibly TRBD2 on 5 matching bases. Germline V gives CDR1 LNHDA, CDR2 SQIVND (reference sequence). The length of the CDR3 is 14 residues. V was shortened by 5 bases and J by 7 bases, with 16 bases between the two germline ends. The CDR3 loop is CASSWRPRGNTQYF. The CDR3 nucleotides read TGTGCCAGTAGTTGGAGGCCCCGTGGAAATACGCAGTATTTT. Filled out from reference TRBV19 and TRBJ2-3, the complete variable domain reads DGGITQSPKYLFRKEGQNVTLSCEQNLNHDAMYWYRQDPGQGLRLIYYSQIVNDFQKGDIAEGYSVSREKKESFPLTVTSAQKNPTAFYLCASSWRPRGNTQYFGPGTRLTVL.

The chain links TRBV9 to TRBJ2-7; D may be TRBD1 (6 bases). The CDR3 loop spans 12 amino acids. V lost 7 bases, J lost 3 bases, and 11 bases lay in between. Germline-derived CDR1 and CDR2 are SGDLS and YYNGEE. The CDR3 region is CASGDTYYEQYF. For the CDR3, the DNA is TGTGCCAGCGGGGACACCTACTACGAGCAGTACTTC.

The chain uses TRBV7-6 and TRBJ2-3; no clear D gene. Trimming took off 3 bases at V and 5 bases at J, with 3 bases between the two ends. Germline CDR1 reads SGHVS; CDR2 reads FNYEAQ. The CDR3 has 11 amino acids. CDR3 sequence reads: CASSFGDTQYF. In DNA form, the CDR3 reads TGTGCCAGCAGCTTCGGAGATACGCAGTATTTT.

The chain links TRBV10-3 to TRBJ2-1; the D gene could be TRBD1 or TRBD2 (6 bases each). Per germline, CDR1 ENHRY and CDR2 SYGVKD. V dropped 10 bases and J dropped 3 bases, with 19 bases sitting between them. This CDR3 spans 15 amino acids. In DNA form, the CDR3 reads TGTGCCACAACGGGGGCAGGGGTGAGCTACAATGAGCAGTTCTTC. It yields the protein CATTGAGVSYNEQFF.

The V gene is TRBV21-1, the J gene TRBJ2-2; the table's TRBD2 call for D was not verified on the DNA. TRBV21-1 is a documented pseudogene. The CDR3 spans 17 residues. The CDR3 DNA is TGTGCCAGCAGCAAAAGATCCGAGGAGGGAAAGGCCGGGGAGCTGTTTTTT. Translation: CASSKRSEEGKAGELFF.

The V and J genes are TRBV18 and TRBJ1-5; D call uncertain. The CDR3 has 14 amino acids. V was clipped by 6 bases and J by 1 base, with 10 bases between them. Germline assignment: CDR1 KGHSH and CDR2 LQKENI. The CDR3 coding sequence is TGTGCCAGCTCCTCAATGCAGAGCAATCAGCCCCAGCATTTT. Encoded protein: CASSSMQSNQPQHF.

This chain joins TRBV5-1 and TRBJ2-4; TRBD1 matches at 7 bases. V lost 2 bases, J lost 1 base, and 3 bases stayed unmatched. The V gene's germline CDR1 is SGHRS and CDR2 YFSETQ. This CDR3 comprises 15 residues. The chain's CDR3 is CASSLQGPAKNIQYF. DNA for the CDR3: TGCGCCAGCAGCTTACAGGGGCCCGCCAAAAACATTCAGTACTTC.

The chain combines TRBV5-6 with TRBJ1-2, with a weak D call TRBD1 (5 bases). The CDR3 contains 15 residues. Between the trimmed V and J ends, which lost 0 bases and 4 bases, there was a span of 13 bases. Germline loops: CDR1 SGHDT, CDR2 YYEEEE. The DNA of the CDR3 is TGTGCCAGCAGCTTGGCCGGGCAGGGTCGCTATGGCTACACCTTC. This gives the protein CASSLAGQGRYGYTF.

This CDR3 reads CAIRIAGRDNEQFF. The CDR3 nucleotides are TGTGCCATCAGGATAGCGGGGAGGGACAATGAGCAGTTCTTC. The chain couples TRBV10-3 to TRBJ2-1, with 8 nucleotides matching TRBD2. Germline loops: CDR1 ENHRY, CDR2 SYGVKD. The CDR3 length is 14 residues. Losses at the gene ends were 6 bases for V and 5 bases for J; bases not matched to a gene: 6.

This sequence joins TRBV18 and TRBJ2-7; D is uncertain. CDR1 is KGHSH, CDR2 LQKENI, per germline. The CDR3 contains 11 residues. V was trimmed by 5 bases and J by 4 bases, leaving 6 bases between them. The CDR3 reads CASSARYEQYF. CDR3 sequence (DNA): TGTGCCAGCTCAGCCCGGTACGAGCAGTACTTC.

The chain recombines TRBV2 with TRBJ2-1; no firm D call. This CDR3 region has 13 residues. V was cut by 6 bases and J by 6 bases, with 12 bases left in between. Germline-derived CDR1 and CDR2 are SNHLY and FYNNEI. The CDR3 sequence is CASRGRSTNEQFF. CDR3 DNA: TGTGCCAGCAGGGGCAGGAGCACCAATGAGCAGTTCTTC.

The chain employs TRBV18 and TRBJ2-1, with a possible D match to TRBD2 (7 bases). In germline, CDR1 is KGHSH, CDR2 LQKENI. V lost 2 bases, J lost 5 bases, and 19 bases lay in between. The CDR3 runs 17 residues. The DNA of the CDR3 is TGTGCCAGCTCACCATATGGGCGGGAGACAGGAGACAATGAGCAGTTCTTC. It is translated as CASSPYGRETGDNEQFF.